Sequencing of this TCR beta chain was carried out in a study of blood T cell repertoires in COVID-19. V lost 4 bases to trimming and J lost 7 bases; unmatched junction nucleotides: 7. Germline CDR1 is SGHRS and CDR2 is YFSETQ. The CDR3 runs to 16 residues. Clones were sequenced by immunoSEQ multiplex PCR, and TCRdb holds only the in-frame ones, with some missing. The profile covers a few hundred thousand clones, with 90% appearing a single time and 6.8% taken by the ten largest. The sequenced sample was peripheral blood. This TCR was recovered from a woman in her 30s with COVID-19, enrolled during active disease. This chain joins TRBV5-1 and TRBJ2-1, with 14 bases that match TRBD2. CDR3 bases: TGCGCCAGCAGCCAACCGGGACTAGCGGGAGTGAATGAGCAGTTCTTC. Translation: CASSQPGLAGVNEQFF.